The clone carrying this T cell receptor beta chain came up many times. By 5'RACE template switching, TCR cDNA was produced, with a universal primer site and UMIs added in the process. TCRdb called the 5' RACE reads again in MiXCR, with one record for every CDR3 protein. The repertoire holds 46,000 or so distinct CDR3 sequences, with 5% to 7% as singletons. Germline-derived CDR1 and CDR2 are SGHTA and FQGNSA. Trimming left V 3 bases short and J 2 bases short, with 10 bases between. The CDR3 is 14 residues long. This record belongs to a study of T cells after yellow fever vaccination. Findings of the study overall: In post-booster samples, most primary-vaccination clones reappeared (96% CD4, approximately 91% CD8).

The receptor's source is a man aged 25-45 years who received the YFV17D yellow fever vaccine. This chain joins TRBV7-2 and TRBJ2-5; D gene unclear. The starting material was PBMCs, either bulk or a sorted T-cell subset (CD4+, CD8+, memory, or dextramer-sorted; not recorded which), obtained 45 days after the yellow fever booster vaccination. In DNA form, the CDR3 reads TGTGCCAGCAGCTTTGACGGGCGACAAGAGACCCAGTACTTC. Its translation is CASSFDGRQETQYF.